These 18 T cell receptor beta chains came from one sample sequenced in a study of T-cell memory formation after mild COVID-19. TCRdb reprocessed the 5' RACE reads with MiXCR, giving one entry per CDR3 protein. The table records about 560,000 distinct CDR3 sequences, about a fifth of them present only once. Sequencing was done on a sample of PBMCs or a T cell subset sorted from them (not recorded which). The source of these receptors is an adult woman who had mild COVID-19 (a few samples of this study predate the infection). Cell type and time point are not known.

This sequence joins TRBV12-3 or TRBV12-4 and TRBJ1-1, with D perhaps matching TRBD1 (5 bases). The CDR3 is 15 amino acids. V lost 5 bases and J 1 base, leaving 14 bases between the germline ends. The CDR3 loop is CASSPHGTANTEAFF. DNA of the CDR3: TGTGCCAGCAGTCCCCACGGGACGGCGAACACTGAAGCTTTCTTT.

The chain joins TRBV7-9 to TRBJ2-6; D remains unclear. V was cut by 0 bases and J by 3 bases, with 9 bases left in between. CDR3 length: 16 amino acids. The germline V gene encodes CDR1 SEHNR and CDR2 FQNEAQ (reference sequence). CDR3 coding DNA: TGTGCCAGCAGCTTAGCAAAAGGTCTTGGGGCCAACGTCCTGACTTTC. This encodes CASSLAKGLGANVLTF.

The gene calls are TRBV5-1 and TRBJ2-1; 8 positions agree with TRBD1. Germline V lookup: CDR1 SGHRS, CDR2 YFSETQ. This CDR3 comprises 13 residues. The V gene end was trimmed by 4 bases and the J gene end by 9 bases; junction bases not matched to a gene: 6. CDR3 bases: TGCGCCAGCAGCCCGTCAGGGGGCAGTGAGCAGTTCTTC. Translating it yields CASSPSGGSEQFF.

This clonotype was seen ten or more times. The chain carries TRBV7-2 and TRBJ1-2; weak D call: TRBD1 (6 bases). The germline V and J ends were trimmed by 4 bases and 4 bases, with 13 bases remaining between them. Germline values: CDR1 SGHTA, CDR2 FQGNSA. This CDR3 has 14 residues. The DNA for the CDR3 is TGTGCCAGCAGCTACGGGGGGCGAGGCTATGGCTACACCTTC. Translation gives CASSYGGRGYGYTF. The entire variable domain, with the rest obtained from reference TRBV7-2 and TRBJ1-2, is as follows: GAGVSQSPSNKVTEKGKDVELRCDPISGHTALYWYRQSLGQGLEFLIYFQGNSAPDKSGLPSDRFSAERTGGSVSTLTIQRTQQEDSAVYLCASSYGGRGYGYTFGSGTRLTVV.

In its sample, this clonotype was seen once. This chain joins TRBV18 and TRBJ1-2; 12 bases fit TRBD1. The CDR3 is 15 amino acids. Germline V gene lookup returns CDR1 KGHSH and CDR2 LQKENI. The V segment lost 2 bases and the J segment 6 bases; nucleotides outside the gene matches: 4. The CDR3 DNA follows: TGTGCCAGCTCACCAGGGACAGGGGGCGCCGATGGCTACACCTTC. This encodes CASSPGTGGADGYTF.

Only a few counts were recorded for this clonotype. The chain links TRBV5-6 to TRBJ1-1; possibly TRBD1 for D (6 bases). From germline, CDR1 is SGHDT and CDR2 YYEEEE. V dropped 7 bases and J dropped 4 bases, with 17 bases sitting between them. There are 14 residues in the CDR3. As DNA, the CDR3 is TGTGCCAGCCTCACCGCGGGGGGCGGCACTGAAGCTTTCTTT. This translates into CASLTAGGGTEAFF.

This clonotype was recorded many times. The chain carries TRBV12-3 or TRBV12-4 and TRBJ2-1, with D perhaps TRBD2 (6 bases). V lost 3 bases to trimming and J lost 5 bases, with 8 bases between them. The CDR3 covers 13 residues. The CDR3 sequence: CASSFERDNEQFF. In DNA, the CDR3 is TGTGCCAGCAGTTTCGAGCGGGACAATGAGCAGTTCTTC.

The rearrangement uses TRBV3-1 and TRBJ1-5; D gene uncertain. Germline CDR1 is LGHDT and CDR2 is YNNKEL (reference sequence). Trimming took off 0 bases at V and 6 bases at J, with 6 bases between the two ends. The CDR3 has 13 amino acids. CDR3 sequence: CASSQDVIQPQHF. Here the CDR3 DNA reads TGTGCCAGCAGCCAAGACGTCATTCAGCCCCAGCATTTT. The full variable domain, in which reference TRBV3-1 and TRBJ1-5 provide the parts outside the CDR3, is DTAVSQTPKYLVTQMGNDKSIKCEQNLGHDTMYWYKQDSKKFLKIMFSYNNKELIINETVPNRFSPKSPDKAHLNLHINSLELGDSAVYFCASSQDVIQPQHFGDGTRLSIL.

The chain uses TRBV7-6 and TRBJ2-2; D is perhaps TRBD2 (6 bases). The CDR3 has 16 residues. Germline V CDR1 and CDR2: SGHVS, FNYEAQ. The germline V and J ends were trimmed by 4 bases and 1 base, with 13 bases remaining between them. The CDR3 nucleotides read TGTGCCAGCAGCTCCCCGGCGGGGCTGAACACCGGGGAGCTGTTTTTT. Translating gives CASSSPAGLNTGELFF.

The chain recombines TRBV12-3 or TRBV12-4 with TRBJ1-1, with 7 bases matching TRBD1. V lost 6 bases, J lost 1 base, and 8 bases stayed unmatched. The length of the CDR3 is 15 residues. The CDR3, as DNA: TGTGCCAGCAGCTCTTCCGACAGGGAGAACACTGAAGCTTTCTTT. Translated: CASSSSDRENTEAFF.

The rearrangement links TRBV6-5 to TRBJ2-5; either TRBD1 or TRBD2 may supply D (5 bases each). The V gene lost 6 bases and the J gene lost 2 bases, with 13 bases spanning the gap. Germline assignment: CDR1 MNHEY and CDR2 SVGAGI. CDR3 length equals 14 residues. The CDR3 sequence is CASRPGTDQETQYF. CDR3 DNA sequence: TGTGCCAGCAGACCCGGGACGGATCAAGAGACCCAGTACTTC.

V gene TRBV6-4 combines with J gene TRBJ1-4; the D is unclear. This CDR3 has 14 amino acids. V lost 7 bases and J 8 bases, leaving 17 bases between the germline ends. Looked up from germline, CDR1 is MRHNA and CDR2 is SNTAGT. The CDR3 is CASIPGQHKEKLFF. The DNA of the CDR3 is TGTGCCAGCATTCCCGGGCAACATAAAGAAAAACTGTTTTTT.

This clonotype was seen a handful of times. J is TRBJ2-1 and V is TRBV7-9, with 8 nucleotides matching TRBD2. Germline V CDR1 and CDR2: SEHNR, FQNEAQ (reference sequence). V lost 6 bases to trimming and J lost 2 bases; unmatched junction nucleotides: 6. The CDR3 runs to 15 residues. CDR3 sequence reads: CASSPLADPYNEQFF. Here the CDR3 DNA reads TGTGCCAGCAGTCCACTAGCGGACCCCTACAATGAGCAGTTCTTC.

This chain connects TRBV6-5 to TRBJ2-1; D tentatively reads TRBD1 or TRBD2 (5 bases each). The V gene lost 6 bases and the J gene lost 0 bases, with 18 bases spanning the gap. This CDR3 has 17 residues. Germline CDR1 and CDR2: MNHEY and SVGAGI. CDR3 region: CASSRHTGGGSYNEQFF. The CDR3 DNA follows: TGTGCCAGCAGCAGACATACAGGAGGTGGCTCCTACAATGAGCAGTTCTTC.

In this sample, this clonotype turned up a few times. The CDR3 DNA reads TGTGCCAGCAGCGTCACCGGGACTTTCCAAGAGACCCAGTACTTC. Residues: CASSVTGTFQETQYF. The chain uses TRBV9 and TRBJ2-5; perhaps TRBD2 as D (6 bases). The CDR3 length is 15 residues. Trimming shortened V by 2 bases and J by 1 base, and 12 bases separated the two germline ends. CDR1 is SGDLS and CDR2 is YYNGEE in the germline V gene.

The CDR3 loop reads CSARAPRTGYYEQYF. For the CDR3, the DNA is TGCAGTGCTAGAGCCCCCCGGACAGGGTACTACGAGCAGTACTTC. This chain uses TRBV20-1 with TRBJ2-7, with TRBD1 matching 8 bases. This CDR3 has 15 amino acids. Germline V gene sequence: CDR1 DFQATT, CDR2 SNEGSKA (reference sequence). V trimming: 1 base; J trimming: 3 bases; junction bases outside the gene matches: 8.

CDR3 amino acids: CASRLRDRGLAGAPNTGELFF. The CDR3 DNA follows: TGTGCCAGCAGGCTCCGGGACAGGGGACTAGCGGGAGCCCCGAACACCGGGGAGCTGTTTTTT. This chain connects TRBV12-3 or TRBV12-4 to TRBJ2-2; the match to TRBD2 covers 14 bases. This CDR3 has 21 amino acids. Trimming at V came to 6 bases and at J to 0 bases, leaving 15 bases not matched to a gene.

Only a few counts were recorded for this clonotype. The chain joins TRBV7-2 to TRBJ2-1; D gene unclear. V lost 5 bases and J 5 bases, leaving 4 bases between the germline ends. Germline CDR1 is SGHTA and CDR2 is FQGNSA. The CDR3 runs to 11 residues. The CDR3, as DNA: TGTGCCAGCAGCATTCACAATGAGCAGTTCTTC. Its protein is CASSIHNEQFF.